Below are 4 T cell receptor beta chains sequenced from a single sample in a study of blood T cell repertoires in COVID-19. This table comes from immunoSEQ multiplex PCR, and its TCRdb copy is limited to in-frame clones, with some not included. The table shows 300,000 to 400,000 clones, with approximately 91% occurring only once. The sequenced sample was peripheral blood. All receptors come from a woman aged 70-85 years with COVID-19, enrolled during active disease.

A word on this clone: Other DNA sequences in the sample encode the same CDR3. The chain has TRBV7-2 and TRBJ2-3, with 7 bases fitting TRBD1. Germline CDR1 reads SGHTA; CDR2 reads FQGNSA. The CDR3 extends over 15 amino acids. V dropped 1 base and J dropped 3; count of bases not matched to a gene: 4. The CDR3 region has the DNA TGTGCCAGCAGCTTAGGACAGGGAGTGACAGATACGCAGTATTTT. Translation gives CASSLGQGVTDTQYF. The full variable domain, its missing parts supplied by reference TRBV7-2 and TRBJ2-3, is GAGVSQSPSNKVTEKGKDVELRCDPISGHTALYWYRQSLGQGLEFLIYFQGNSAPDKSGLPSDRFSAERTGGSVSTLTIQRTQQEDSAVYLCASSLGQGVTDTQYFGPGTRLTVL.

Points on this clone: A junction end diverges from the germline sequence, so it may reflect a read error. V gene TRBV3-1 (or the pseudogene TRBV3-2) combines with J gene TRBJ1-1; the D gene is possibly TRBD1 (5 bases). CDR1 is LGHDT and CDR2 is YNNKEL in the germline V gene (reference sequence). This CDR3 spans 15 amino acids. The CDR3 spells CASSQGIDSYTEAFF. CDR3 nucleotide sequence: TGTGCCAGCAGTCAAGGGATAGACAGCTACACTGAAGCTTTCTTT.

The CDR3 region has the DNA TGTGCCAGCAGCGGGGGGGCGAATGAGCAGTTCTTC. Translating it yields CASSGGANEQFF. V and J are TRBV2 and TRBJ2-1; 8 positions agree with TRBD2. V dropped 6 bases and J dropped 7; count of bases not matched to a gene: 2. CDR1 is SNHLY and CDR2 is FYNNEI in the germline V gene. CDR3 size: 12 residues. The complete variable domain, with remaining parts taken from reference TRBV2 and TRBJ2-1, reads EPEVTQTPSHQVTQMGQEVILRCVPISNHLYFYWYRQILGQKVEFLVSFYNNEISEKSEIFDDQFSVERPDGSNFTLKIRSTKLEDSAMYFCASSGGANEQFFGPGTRLTVL.

In DNA form, the CDR3 reads TGCGCCAGCAGTGAGGGGCGGGGGCGGACAGATACGCAGTATTTT. Amino acid sequence: CASSEGRGRTDTQYF. The J gene is TRBJ2-3, the V gene TRBV10-1, with D maybe TRBD2 (7 bases). The CDR3 totals 15 residues. V was trimmed by 2 bases and J by 3 bases, leaving 12 bases between them. Germline V gene sequence: CDR1 WNHNN, CDR2 SYGVQD (reference sequence).